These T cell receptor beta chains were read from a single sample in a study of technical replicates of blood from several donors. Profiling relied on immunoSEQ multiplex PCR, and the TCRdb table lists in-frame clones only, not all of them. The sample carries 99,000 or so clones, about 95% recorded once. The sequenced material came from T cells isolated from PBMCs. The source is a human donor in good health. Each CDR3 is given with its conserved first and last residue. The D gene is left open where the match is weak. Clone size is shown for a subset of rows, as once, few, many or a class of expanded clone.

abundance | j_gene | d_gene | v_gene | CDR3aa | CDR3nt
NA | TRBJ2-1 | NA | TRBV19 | CASSIQGFLHEQFF | TGTGCCAGTAGTATCCAGGGGTTCTTACATGAGCAGTTCTTC
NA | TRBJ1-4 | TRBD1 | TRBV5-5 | CASSLSDRVDEKLFF | TGTGCCAGCAGCTTGTCCGACAGGGTTGATGAAAAACTGTTTTTT
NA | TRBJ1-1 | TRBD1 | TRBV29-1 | CSAPTGFGEAFF | TGCAGCGCCCCGACAGGGTTCGGGGAAGCTTTCTTT
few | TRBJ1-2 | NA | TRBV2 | CASSGAGEGYTF | TGTGCCAGCAGCGGGGCAGGGGAGGGCTACACCTTC
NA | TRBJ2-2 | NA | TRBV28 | CASSRGLLTGELFF | TGTGCCAGCAGCCGAGGCTTATTGACCGGGGAGCTGTTTTTT
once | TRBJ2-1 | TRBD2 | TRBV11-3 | CASSLGLAGANEQFF | TGTGCCAGCAGCTTAGGGCTAGCGGGAGCTAATGAGCAGTTCTTC
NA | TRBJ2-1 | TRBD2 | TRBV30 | CAWSVGELAEPHQPPYNEQFF | TGTGCCTGGAGTGTAGGGGAGCTAGCGGAACCTCACCAACCTCCCTACAATGAGCAGTTCTTC
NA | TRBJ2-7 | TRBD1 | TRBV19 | CASRSDRVIGEQYF | TGTGCCAGTAGGTCGGACAGGGTGATAGGCGAGCAGTACTTC
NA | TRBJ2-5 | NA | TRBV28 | CASSFPGASQETQYF | TGTGCCAGCAGTTTCCCCGGAGCATCGCAAGAGACCCAGTACTTC
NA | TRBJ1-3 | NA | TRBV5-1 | CASSFAEGDTIYF | TGCGCCAGCAGCTTTGCAGAGGGAGACACCATATATTTT
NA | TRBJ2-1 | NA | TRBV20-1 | CSAPTASEQFF | TGCAGTGCTCCGACAGCTAGTGAGCAGTTCTTC
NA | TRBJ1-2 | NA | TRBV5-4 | CASSGSPGYGYTF | TGTGCCAGCAGCGGATCCCCAGGGTACGGCTACACCTTC
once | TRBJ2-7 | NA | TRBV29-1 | CSVAFGPNTYEQYF | TGCAGCGTTGCTTTTGGGCCCAACACCTACGAGCAGTACTTC
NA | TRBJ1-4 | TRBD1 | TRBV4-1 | CASSPLTGTNEKLFF | TGCGCCAGCAGCCCGCTGACAGGGACTAATGAAAAACTGTTTTTT
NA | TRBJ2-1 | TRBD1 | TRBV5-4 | CASSFTPLYGDRVDDEQFF | TGTGCCAGCAGCTTTACTCCCCTTTACGGGGACAGGGTGGATGATGAGCAGTTCTTC
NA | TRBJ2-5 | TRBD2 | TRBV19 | CASDAGGGETQYF | TGTGCCAGTGATGCGGGGGGCGGAGAGACCCAGTACTTC
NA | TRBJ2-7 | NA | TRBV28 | CASSFGAMVSSYEQYF | TGTGCCAGCAGTTTTGGGGCGATGGTATCCTCCTACGAGCAGTACTTC
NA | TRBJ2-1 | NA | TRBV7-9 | CASSQTRGDEQFF | TGTGCCAGCAGCCAGACTAGAGGCGATGAGCAGTTCTTC
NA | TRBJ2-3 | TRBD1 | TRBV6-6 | CASSRTGRRDTQYF | TGTGCCAGCAGTCGGACAGGGAGGCGGGATACGCAGTATTTT
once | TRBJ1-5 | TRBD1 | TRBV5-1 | CASSFGGDRENQPQHF | TGCGCCAGCAGCTTTGGGGGAGACAGGGAAAATCAGCCCCAGCATTTT
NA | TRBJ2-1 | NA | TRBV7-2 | CASSGEGGLSYNEQFF | TGTGCCAGCAGCGGTGAGGGAGGCTTATCTTACAATGAGCAGTTCTTC
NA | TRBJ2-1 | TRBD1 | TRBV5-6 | CASSLPGQGADEQFF | TGTGCCAGCAGCTTACCGGGACAGGGGGCCGATGAGCAGTTCTTC
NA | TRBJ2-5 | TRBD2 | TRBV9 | CASSGAGYQETQYF | TGTGCCAGCAGCGGAGCGGGGTACCAAGAGACCCAGTACTTC
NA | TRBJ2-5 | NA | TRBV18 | CASSPMEGQETQYF | TGTGCCAGCTCACCGATGGAGGGCCAAGAGACCCAGTACTTC
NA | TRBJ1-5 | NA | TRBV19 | CASSIRSTGGNQPQHF | TGTGCCAGTAGTATTAGGTCGACAGGTGGCAATCAGCCCCAGCATTTT
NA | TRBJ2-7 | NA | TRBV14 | CASSLKGGLSSYEQYF | TGTGCCAGCAGCCTAAAGGGGGGGCTTTCCTCCTACGAGCAGTACTTC